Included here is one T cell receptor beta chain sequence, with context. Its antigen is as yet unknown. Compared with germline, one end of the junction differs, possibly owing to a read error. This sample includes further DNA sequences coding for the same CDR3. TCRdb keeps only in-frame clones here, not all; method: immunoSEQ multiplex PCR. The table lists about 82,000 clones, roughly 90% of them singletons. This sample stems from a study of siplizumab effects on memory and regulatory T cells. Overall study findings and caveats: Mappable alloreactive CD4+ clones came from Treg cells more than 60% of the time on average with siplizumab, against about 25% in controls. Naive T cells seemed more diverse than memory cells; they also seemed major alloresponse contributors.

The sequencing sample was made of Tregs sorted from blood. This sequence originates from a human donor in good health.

As DNA, the CDR3 is TGTGCCAGCAGCGAAGCCGGACAGGGGGCATACTATGGCTACACCTTC. Translation: CASSEAGQGAYYGYTF. V usage is TRBV6-1 and J usage is TRBJ1-2, with 11 bases matching TRBD1. Germline V CDR1 and CDR2: MNHNS, SASEGT. The CDR3 has 16 residues.